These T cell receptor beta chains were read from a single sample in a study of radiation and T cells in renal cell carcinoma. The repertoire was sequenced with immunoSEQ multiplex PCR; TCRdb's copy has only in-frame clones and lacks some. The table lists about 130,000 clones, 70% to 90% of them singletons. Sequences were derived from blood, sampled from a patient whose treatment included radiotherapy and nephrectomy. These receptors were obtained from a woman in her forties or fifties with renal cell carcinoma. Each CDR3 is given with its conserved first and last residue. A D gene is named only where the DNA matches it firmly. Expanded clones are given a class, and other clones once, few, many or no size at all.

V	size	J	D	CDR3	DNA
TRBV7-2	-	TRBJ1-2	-	CASQYPNYGYTF	TGTGCCAGCCAATACCCTAACTATGGCTACACCTTC
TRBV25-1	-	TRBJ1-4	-	CASSARGATNEKLFF	TGTGCCAGCAGCGCCCGCGGGGCTACTAATGAAAAACTGTTTTTT
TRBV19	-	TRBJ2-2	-	CAMLVGKATGELFF	TGTGCCATGCTAGTAGGTAAGGCCACCGGGGAGCTGTTTTTT
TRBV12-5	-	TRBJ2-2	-	CASSETNTGELFF	TGTGCTAGTTCCGAAACGAACACCGGGGAGCTGTTTTTT
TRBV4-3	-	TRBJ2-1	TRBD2	CASSQERHSGGVAGVFGEQFF	TGCGCCAGCAGCCAAGAGCGCCATAGCGGGGGGGTGGCCGGCGTTTTCGGTGAGCAGTTCTTC
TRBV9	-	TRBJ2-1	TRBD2	CASSTSGEHPDNEQFF	TGTGCCAGCAGCACTAGCGGGGAGCACCCTGACAATGAGCAGTTCTTC
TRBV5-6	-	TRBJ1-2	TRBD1	CASSLWDRRNYGYTF	TGTGCCAGCAGCCTATGGGACAGGCGGAACTATGGCTACACCTTC
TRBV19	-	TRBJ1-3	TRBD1	CASGDRGLSGNTIYF	TGTGCCAGTGGGGACAGGGGCCTCTCTGGAAACACCATATATTTT
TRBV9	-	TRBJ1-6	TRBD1	CASSLGQDSRESPLHF	TGTGCCAGCAGCCTTGGACAGGACTCAAGGGAATCACCCCTCCACTTT
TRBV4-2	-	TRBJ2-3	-	CASSPGELTDTQYF	TGTGCCAGCAGCCCCGGGGAGCTCACAGATACGCAGTATTTT
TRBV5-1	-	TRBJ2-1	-	CASTLTNQGFEQFF	TGCGCCAGCACCCTCACGAATCAGGGTTTTGAGCAGTTCTTC
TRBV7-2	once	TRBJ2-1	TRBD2	CASSLSAGASNEQFF	TGTGCCAGCAGCTTATCAGCGGGGGCCTCTAATGAGCAGTTCTTC
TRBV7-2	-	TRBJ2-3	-	CASSSTSLPPDTQYF	TGTGCCAGCAGCTCGACGTCGCTCCCCCCAGATACGCAGTATTTT
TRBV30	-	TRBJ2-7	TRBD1	CAWSGTGVLYEQYF	TGTGCCTGGAGCGGGACAGGGGTTCTCTACGAGCAGTACTTC
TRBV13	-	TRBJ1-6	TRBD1	CASSLGGQGMNSPLHF	TGTGCCAGCAGCTTAGGCGGACAGGGAATGAATTCACCCCTCCACTTT